The TCR beta chain under discussion was sequenced for a study of T cell responses to AZD1222 COVID-19 vaccine. Study context: Pooling covered second doses at about 4 or about 12 weeks. Findings and caveats of the study: A rise in Spike-specific TCR breadth and depth followed two AZD1222 doses.

Germline V gives CDR1 SGDLS, CDR2 YYNGEE. CDR3 length: 14 amino acids. Trimming stripped 2 bases from V and 1 base from J, with 9 bases between. Sequencing used immunoSEQ multiplex PCR; TCRdb keeps in-frame clones, though not all of them. Of about 120,000 clones listed, around 90% are singletons. Comment on this clone: Its antigen remains unidentified.

This receptor was obtained from an adult in good health. This material consisted of peripheral blood, taken on day 0 of AZD1222 vaccination. The chain has TRBV9 and TRBJ1-2; D is unresolved. For the CDR3, the DNA is TGTGCCAGCAGCGTTCAGGACGGTAACTATGGCTACACCTTC. Protein product: CASSVQDGNYGYTF.